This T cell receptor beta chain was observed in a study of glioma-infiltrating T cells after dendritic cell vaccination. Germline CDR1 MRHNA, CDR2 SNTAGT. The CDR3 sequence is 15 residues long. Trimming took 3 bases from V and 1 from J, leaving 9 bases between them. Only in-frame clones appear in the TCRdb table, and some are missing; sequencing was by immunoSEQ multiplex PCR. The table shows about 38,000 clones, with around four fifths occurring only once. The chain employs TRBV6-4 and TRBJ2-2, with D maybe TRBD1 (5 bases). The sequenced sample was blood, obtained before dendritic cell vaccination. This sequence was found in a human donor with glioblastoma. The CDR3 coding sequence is TGTGCCAGCAGTGAATGGGGCCAGAACACCGGGGAGCTGTTTTTT. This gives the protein CASSEWGQNTGELFF.